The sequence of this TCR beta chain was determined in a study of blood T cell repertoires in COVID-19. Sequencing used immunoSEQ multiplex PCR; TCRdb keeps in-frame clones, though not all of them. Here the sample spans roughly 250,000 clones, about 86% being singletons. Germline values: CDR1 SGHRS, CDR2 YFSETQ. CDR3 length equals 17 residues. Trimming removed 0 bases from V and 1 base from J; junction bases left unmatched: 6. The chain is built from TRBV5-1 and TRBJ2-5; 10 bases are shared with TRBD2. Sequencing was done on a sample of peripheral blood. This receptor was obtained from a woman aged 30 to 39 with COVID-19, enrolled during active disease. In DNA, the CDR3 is TGCGCCAGCAGCTTGGCACCTAGCGGGGGTTTCCAAGAGACCCAGTACTTC. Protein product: CASSLAPSGGFQETQYF.